One and the same sample provided the 21 T cell receptor beta chains below, sequenced in a study of OX40 agonist ivuxolimab in advanced cancers. The assay was immunoSEQ multiplex PCR, and TCRdb's table has in-frame clones only and misses some. This sample yields about 70,000 clones, of which roughly 85% are seen a single time; 0.53% belongs to the top ten. The sequencing here drew on CD4+ or CD8+ T cells sorted from blood, taken in a trial of the OX40 agonist ivuxolimab. The source is an adult with an advanced solid tumor such as melanoma, head and neck, liver or kidney cancer.

This rearrangement joins TRBV19 to TRBJ1-6; D is unresolved. This CDR3 contains 14 residues. V lost 5 bases, J lost 7 bases, and 12 bases lay in between. The germline gives CDR1 LNHDA, CDR2 SQIVND (reference sequence). This CDR3 reads CASSSPMGNSPLHF. In DNA, the CDR3 is TGTGCCAGTAGTTCCCCAATGGGGAATTCACCCCTCCACTTT.

The chain has TRBV5-1 and TRBJ1-1, with 9 nucleotides matching TRBD1. The V segment lost 4 bases and the J segment 4 bases; nucleotides outside the gene matches: 14. Germline V gene lookup returns CDR1 SGHRS and CDR2 YFSETQ. CDR3 size: 17 residues. The CDR3 DNA follows: TGCGCCAGCAGCGCTTTATCGGGACAGGGCTTCGGCACTGAAGCTTTCTTT. It is translated as CASSALSGQGFGTEAFF.

V is TRBV15 and J is TRBJ2-5; D gene ambiguous. V was pared by 2 bases and J by 0 bases, with 10 bases between. This CDR3 region has 15 residues. Germline CDR1 LNHNV, CDR2 YYDKDF (reference sequence). CDR3 in amino acids: CATSRQKPYQETQYF. CDR3 in DNA: TGTGCCACCAGCAGACAGAAACCCTACCAAGAGACCCAGTACTTC.

This rearrangement joins TRBV19 to TRBJ2-7; D call uncertain. The germline V gene encodes CDR1 LNHDA and CDR2 SQIVND (reference sequence). CDR3 length: 15 residues. Between the trimmed V and J ends, which lost 3 bases and 3 bases, there was a span of 15 bases. The CDR3, as DNA: TGTGCCAGTAGTATTACCCCGGGTCTCTACTACGAGCAGTACTTC. This codes for CASSITPGLYYEQYF. Full variable domain (rest looked up from reference TRBV19 and TRBJ2-7): DGGITQSPKYLFRKEGQNVTLSCEQNLNHDAMYWYRQDPGQGLRLIYYSQIVNDFQKGDIAEGYSVSREKKESFPLTVTSAQKNPTAFYLCASSITPGLYYEQYFGPGTRLTVT.

The sample holds one count of this clone. The same CDR3 arises from other DNA sequences in this sample as well. CDR3 nucleotide sequence: TGTGCCAGCAGCTCGGGACTAGCCAAAAACATTCAGTACTTC. Its protein product is CASSSGLAKNIQYF. This chain joins TRBV7-2 and TRBJ2-4; maybe TRBD2 (6 bases). CDR3 length equals 14 residues. Germline values: CDR1 SGHTA, CDR2 FQGNSA. With 4 bases removed from V and 0 bases from J, the gap between germline ends came to 7 bases.

The V call is TRBV30, the J call TRBJ1-4; TRBD1 aligns across 8 bases. CDR1 is GTSNPN, CDR2 SVGIG, per germline (reference sequence). V lost 4 bases and J lost 6; bases outside the gene matches: 10. The length of the CDR3 is 15 residues. CDR3 amino acids: CAWNKLGQGHEKLFF. As DNA, the CDR3 is TGTGCCTGGAATAAACTAGGACAGGGTCATGAAAAACTGTTTTTT.

This clone appeared a few times. V is TRBV11-2 and J is TRBJ2-1; no definite D call. V lost 6 bases and J lost 5, with 20 bases in between. CDR1 is SGHAT, CDR2 FQNNGV, per germline. The CDR3 consists of 16 residues. CDR3 region: CASSPPLWVEDNEQFF. CDR3 DNA sequence: TGTGCCAGCAGTCCCCCGCTTTGGGTAGAGGACAATGAGCAGTTCTTC.

V usage is TRBV13 and J usage is TRBJ2-3, with 9 nucleotides matching TRBD2. The J segment lost 0 bases and the V segment lost 6 bases, leaving 4 bases of the junction unmatched. CDR3 size: 15 residues. Germline CDR1 PRHDT, CDR2 FYEKMQ (reference sequence). The CDR3 here is CASRRLAASTDTQYF. Here the CDR3 DNA reads TGTGCCAGCAGACGACTAGCGGCTAGCACAGATACGCAGTATTTT.

This clone was found a few times. The chain joins TRBV19 to TRBJ1-1; D is unresolved. The CDR3 has 14 amino acids. V shed 6 bases and J shed 4 bases, with 15 bases lying between them. Germline V lookup: CDR1 LNHDA, CDR2 SQIVND (reference sequence). CDR3 region: CASRSNPAGTEAFF. DNA for the CDR3: TGTGCCAGTAGATCTAATCCTGCGGGCACTGAAGCTTTCTTT.

This rearrangement joins TRBV2 to TRBJ2-5; D may be TRBD1 (5 bases). V was cut by 6 bases and J by 3 bases, with 14 bases left in between. The CDR3 has 14 amino acids. Germline lookup yields CDR1 SNHLY and CDR2 FYNNEI. CDR3 in DNA: TGTGCCAGCAGCCCAGGGAAGAAGGAAGAGACCCAGTACTTC. Protein product: CASSPGKKEETQYF.

V gene TRBV2 combines with J gene TRBJ1-5; D uncertain. V lost 5 bases to trimming and J lost 0 bases, with 8 bases between them. The CDR3 totals 14 residues. Looked up from germline, CDR1 is SNHLY and CDR2 is FYNNEI. The chain's CDR3 is CASSQGHSNQPQHF. CDR3 DNA: TGTGCCAGCAGTCAAGGGCATAGCAATCAGCCCCAGCATTTT.

The chain recombines TRBV28 with TRBJ2-1; tentative D call: TRBD2 (6 bases). Germline loops: CDR1 MDHEN, CDR2 SYDVKM. Trimming pared 3 bases from V and 7 bases from J, leaving 10 bases between. CDR3 length: 13 amino acids. CDR3 sequence reads: CASSFGGRNEQFF. The CDR3, as DNA: TGTGCCAGCAGTTTTGGGGGGAGGAATGAGCAGTTCTTC.

This clone was seen just once. The V and J genes are TRBV19 and TRBJ1-6; 8 nucleotides agree with TRBD1. Unmatched junction bases numbered 12, after V lost 4 bases and J lost 10 bases. Germline CDR1 LNHDA, CDR2 SQIVND (reference sequence). This CDR3 is built from 16 residues. This chain's CDR3 is CASSKDRAEDRSPLHF. The CDR3 DNA follows: TGTGCCAGTAGTAAGGACAGGGCCGAGGATAGATCACCCCTCCACTTT.

The rearrangement uses TRBV5-1 and TRBJ1-1; D is undetermined. CDR1 and CDR2 (germline): SGHRS, YFSETQ. There are 14 residues in the CDR3. The V and J ends lost 4 bases and 1 base respectively, with 11 bases between them. This CDR3 is CASSLQWGNTEAFF. The DNA of the CDR3 is TGCGCCAGCAGCCTACAGTGGGGGAACACTGAAGCTTTCTTT.

The sample holds a few counts of this clone. V usage is TRBV19 and J usage is TRBJ1-5, with D uncertain. The V gene's germline CDR1 is LNHDA and CDR2 SQIVND (reference sequence). The CDR3 sequence is 15 residues long. The ends were cut back, 5 bases at V and 2 bases at J, with 13 bases in the middle. The CDR3 loop is CASSRVFVGNQPQHF. In DNA form, the CDR3 reads TGTGCCAGTAGTCGGGTCTTCGTGGGCAATCAGCCCCAGCATTTT.

This rearrangement joins TRBV5-1 to TRBJ1-5, with no clear D. V dropped 0 bases and J dropped 2 bases, with 9 bases sitting between them. The length of the CDR3 is 15 residues. Germline CDR1 and CDR2: SGHRS and YFSETQ. This chain's CDR3 is CASSLGVPGNQPQHF. CDR3 nucleotide sequence: TGCGCCAGCAGCTTGGGGGTTCCCGGCAATCAGCCCCAGCATTTT.

The chain uses TRBV2 and TRBJ1-5; 7 bases are shared with TRBD1. The V gene's germline CDR1 is SNHLY and CDR2 FYNNEI. V shed 3 bases and J 7 bases; nucleotides not matched to a gene: 9. The CDR3 has 15 residues. The CDR3: CASSDSLQGVQPQHF. The CDR3 DNA reads TGTGCCAGCAGTGACTCTTTGCAGGGGGTCCAGCCCCAGCATTTT.

The genes are TRBV5-4 and TRBJ2-2; 8 bases are a match to TRBD1. Per germline, CDR1 SGHNT and CDR2 YYREEE (reference sequence). The J segment lost 3 bases and the V segment lost 5 bases, leaving 6 bases of the junction unmatched. This CDR3 has 15 amino acids. For the CDR3, the DNA is TGTGCCAGCAGTAAAGGGACAGGAGACACCGGGGAGCTGTTTTTT. Protein: CASSKGTGDTGELFF.

This clone has a handful of counts. The chain joins TRBV21-1 to TRBJ2-7; the table's D call, TRBD1, has no DNA check behind it. TRBV21-1 counts as a pseudogene. The CDR3 contains 15 residues. The CDR3 coding sequence is TGTGCCAGCTACCGGGACAGCCTCTGGTCCTACGAGCAGTACTTC. Amino acid sequence: CASYRDSLWSYEQYF.

The chain combines TRBV30 with TRBJ1-4; weak D call: TRBD1 (5 bases). The ends were cut back, 4 bases at V and 0 bases at J, with 12 bases in the middle. The CDR3 has 15 amino acids. The germline CDR1 and CDR2 sequences are GTSNPN and SVGIG (reference sequence). In DNA, the CDR3 is TGTGCCTGGATAGACAGATTTGCAACTAATGAAAAACTGTTTTTT. It encodes CAWIDRFATNEKLFF.

The chain employs TRBV5-5 and TRBJ2-5; 7 positions agree with TRBD1. The V segment lost 5 bases and the J segment 3 bases; nucleotides outside the gene matches: 10. CDR3 size: 15 residues. Germline V gene sequence: CDR1 SGHKS, CDR2 YYEKEE (reference sequence). In nucleotides, the CDR3 is TGTGCCAGCAGTCCAGGGGGAGACAGGGAAGAGACCCAGTACTTC. Its protein is CASSPGGDREETQYF.